This paragraph covers one TCR beta chain sequence. The antigen remains unidentified. These data come from a study of OX40 agonist ivuxolimab in advanced cancers. About the research overall: Ivuxolimab was administered intravenously to patients at 0.01 to 10 mg/kg every 2 weeks. The dose-escalation cohort had hepatocellular carcinoma, melanoma, renal cell or head and neck cancer.

The study's findings and limits: Antigens targeted by the expanded peripheral T cells were not determined. Dose levels from 0.1 to 3.0 mg/kg saw CD4+ and CD8+ blood T cells expand clonally by week 6.

Only in-frame clones appear in the TCRdb table, and some are missing; sequencing was by immunoSEQ multiplex PCR. The table includes roughly 86,000 clones, around 86% detected once. This CDR3 spans 13 amino acids. Trimming removed 7 bases at V and 5 bases at J, with 12 bases between. Germline CDR1 MNHEY, CDR2 SVGAGI. The V and J genes are TRBV6-5 and TRBJ2-1; D is possibly TRBD2 (6 bases). The clonotype comes from an adult with an advanced solid tumor such as melanoma, head and neck, liver or kidney cancer. The input for sequencing was CD4+ or CD8+ T cells sorted from blood, taken in a trial of the OX40 agonist ivuxolimab. Here the CDR3 reads CASKEGLHNEQFF. The CDR3 bases are TGTGCCAGCAAGGAGGGACTTCACAATGAGCAGTTCTTC.